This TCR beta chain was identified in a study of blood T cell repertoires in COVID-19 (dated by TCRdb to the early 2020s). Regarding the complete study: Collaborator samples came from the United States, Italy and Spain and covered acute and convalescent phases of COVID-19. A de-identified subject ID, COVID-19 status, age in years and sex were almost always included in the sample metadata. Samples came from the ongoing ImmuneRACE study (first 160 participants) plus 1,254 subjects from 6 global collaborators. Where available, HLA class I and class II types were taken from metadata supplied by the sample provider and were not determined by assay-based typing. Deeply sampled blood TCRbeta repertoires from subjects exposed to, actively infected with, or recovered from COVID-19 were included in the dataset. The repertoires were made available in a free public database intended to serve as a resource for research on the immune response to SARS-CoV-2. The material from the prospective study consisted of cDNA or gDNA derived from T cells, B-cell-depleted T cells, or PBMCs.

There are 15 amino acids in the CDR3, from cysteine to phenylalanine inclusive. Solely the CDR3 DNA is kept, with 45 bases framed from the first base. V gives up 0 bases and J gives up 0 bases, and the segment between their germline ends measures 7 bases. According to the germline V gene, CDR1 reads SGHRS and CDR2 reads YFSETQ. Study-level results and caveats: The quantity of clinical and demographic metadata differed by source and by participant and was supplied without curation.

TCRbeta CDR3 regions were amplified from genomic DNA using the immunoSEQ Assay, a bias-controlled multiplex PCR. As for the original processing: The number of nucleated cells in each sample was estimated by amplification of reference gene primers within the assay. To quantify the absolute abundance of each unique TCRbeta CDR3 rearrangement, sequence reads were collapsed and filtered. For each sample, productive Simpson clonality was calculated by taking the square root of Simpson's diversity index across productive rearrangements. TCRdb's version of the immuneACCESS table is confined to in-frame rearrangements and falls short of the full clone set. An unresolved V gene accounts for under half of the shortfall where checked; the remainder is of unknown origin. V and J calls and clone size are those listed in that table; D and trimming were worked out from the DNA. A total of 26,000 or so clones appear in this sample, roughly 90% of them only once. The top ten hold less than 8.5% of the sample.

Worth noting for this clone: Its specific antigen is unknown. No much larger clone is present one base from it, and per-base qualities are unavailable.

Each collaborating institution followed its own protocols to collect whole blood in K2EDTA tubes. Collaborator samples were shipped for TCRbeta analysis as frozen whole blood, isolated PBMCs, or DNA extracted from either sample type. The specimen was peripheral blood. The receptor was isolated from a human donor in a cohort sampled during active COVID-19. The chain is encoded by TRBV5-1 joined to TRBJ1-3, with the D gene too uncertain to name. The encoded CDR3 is CASSLAGSSGNTIYF. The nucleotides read TGCGCCAGCAGCTTGGCAGGCAGCTCTGGAAACACCATATATTTT. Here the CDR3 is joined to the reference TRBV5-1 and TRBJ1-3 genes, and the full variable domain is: KAGVTQTPRYLIKTRGQQVTLSCSPISGHRSVSWYQQTPGQGLQFLFEYFSETQRNKGNFPGRFSGRQFSNSRSEMNVSTLELGDSALYLCASSLAGSSGNTIYFGEGSWLTVV.